Listed below are T cell receptor beta chains from one sample, sequenced in a study of patients and donors after allogeneic stem cell transplantation. Each CDR3 protein gets one entry after TCRdb re-called the RT-PCR reads with MiXCR. Of approximately 170,000 distinct CDR3 sequences in the sample, about 29% were seen once. The specimen was blood, either unsorted or a sorted T cell fraction (not recorded which). Every receptor here comes from a human donor who was either an allogeneic HSCT recipient or a stem cell or donor lymphocyte infusion donor (not recorded which). It is not recorded whose cells these are; they may come from a transplant donor. CDR3s include the opening cysteine and the closing phenylalanine or tryptophan. D genes are given only for firm matches. Clone sizes are given selectively: once, few, many, or a class where the clone is expanded.

V	size	D	length	J	DNA	CDR3
TRBV7-9	many	-	14	TRBJ2-7	TGTGCCAGCAGCGCTAACCGGGATACCTACGAGCAGTACTTC	CASSANRDTYEQYF
TRBV24-1	-	-	13	TRBJ2-2	TGTGCCACCAGTGATTTGACGGGTGGGGAGCTGTTTTTT	CATSDLTGGELFF
TRBV10-3	few	-	14	TRBJ1-6	TGTGCCACTTGTCGACGGGACGAAAATTCACCCCTCCACTTT	CATCRRDENSPLHF
TRBV6-2/TRBV6-3	-	-	12	TRBJ2-7	TGTGCCAGCAGTCATTCTTTGTACGAGCAGTACTTC	CASSHSLYEQYF
TRBV5-1	many	-	14	TRBJ1-5	TGCGCCAGCAGCTTGGTGACAGGTGGTCAGCCCCAGCATTTT	CASSLVTGGQPQHF
TRBV24-1	once	-	15	TRBJ2-6	TGTGCCACGGGGACGGATAGCTCTGGGGCCAACGTCCTGACTTTC	CATGTDSSGANVLTF
TRBV18	few	-	12	TRBJ1-1	TGTGCCAGCTCAGGAGGACCCTATGAAGCTTTCTTT	CASSGGPYEAFF
TRBV16	many	TRBD1	15	TRBJ1-4	TGTGCCAGCAGCCCGCCGACAGGGACTAATGAAAAACTGTTTTTT	CASSPPTGTNEKLFF
TRBV7-2	-	-	14	TRBJ1-6	TGTGCCAGCAGCCTCAGGAGGGGAAATTCACCCCTCCACTTT	CASSLRRGNSPLHF
TRBV20-1	-	-	14	TRBJ2-3	TGCAGCCCTGCACTTGGCGGGAGCACAGATACGCAGTATTTT	CSPALGGSTDTQYF
TRBV20-1	-	TRBD2	16	TRBJ2-1	TGCAGTGCTAGGATACTTAAGAGCGGGAGGGCCCATGAGCAGTTCTTC	CSARILKSGRAHEQFF
TRBV28	-	-	14	TRBJ2-5	TGTGCCAGCAGTACCGCCGGGTCGCTGGTGACCCAGTACTTC	CASSTAGSLVTQYF
TRBV5-1	-	TRBD2	16	TRBJ2-7	TGCGCCAGCAGCTCAGGGACTAGCGGGATCTCCTACGAGCAGTACTTC	CASSSGTSGISYEQYF
TRBV30	-	-	11	TRBJ2-3	TGTGCCTGGGGAGCGGGAGATACGCAGTATTTT	CAWGAGDTQYF
TRBV28	many	-	15	TRBJ1-5	TGTGCCAGCAGTTTAGAAGGCAGGGGTTATCAGCCCCAGCATTTT	CASSLEGRGYQPQHF
TRBV11-2	-	-	14	TRBJ2-7	TGTGCCAGCAGCTTGGGGGACATTTCCTACGAGCAGTACTTC	CASSLGDISYEQYF
TRBV27	-	TRBD1	15	TRBJ2-7	TGTGCCAGCAGTTCGTGGGGGACAGGGTCCTACGAGCAGTACTTC	CASSSWGTGSYEQYF
TRBV7-2	-	-	16	TRBJ1-1	TGTGCCAGCAGCCCCCGACTCCTCTGGGGTAACACTGAAGCTTTCTTT	CASSPRLLWGNTEAFF
TRBV10-3	-	TRBD2	16	TRBJ2-2	TGTGCCATCAGTGAAAGCGGGAGGGCCGAAACCGGGGAGCTGTTTTTT	CAISESGRAETGELFF
TRBV7-3	few	-	14	TRBJ2-3	TGTGCCAGCAGCCCCAGGATCCGCACAGATACGCAGTATTTT	CASSPRIRTDTQYF
TRBV10-3	-	-	13	TRBJ2-7	TGTGCCATCAAGAAAGCTTTAGGTTACGAGCAGTACTTC	CAIKKALGYEQYF
TRBV5-1	-	-	13	TRBJ2-2	TGCGCCAGCAGCCGGGACTACACCGGGGAGCTGTTTTTT	CASSRDYTGELFF
TRBV19	few	-	13	TRBJ1-4	TGTGCCACCAGCCAGGGGCTGCTTGGAAAACTGTTTTTT	CATSQGLLGKLFF